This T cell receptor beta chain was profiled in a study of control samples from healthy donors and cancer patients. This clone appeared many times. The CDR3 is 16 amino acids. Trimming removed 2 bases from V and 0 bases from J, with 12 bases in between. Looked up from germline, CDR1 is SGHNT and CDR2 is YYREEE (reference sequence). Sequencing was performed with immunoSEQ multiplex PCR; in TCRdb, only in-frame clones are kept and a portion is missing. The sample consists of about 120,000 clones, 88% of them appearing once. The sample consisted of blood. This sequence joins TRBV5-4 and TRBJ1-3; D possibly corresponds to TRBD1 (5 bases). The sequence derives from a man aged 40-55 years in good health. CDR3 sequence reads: CASSLNRIDSGNTIYF. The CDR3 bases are TGTGCCAGCAGCTTAAACAGGATTGACTCTGGAAACACCATATATTTT.